This T cell receptor (beta chain) appears in the sequencing data of a study of blood T cell repertoires in COVID-19. In the original workflow: It was from reference gene primer amplification that nucleated cell counts were estimated. Profiling relied on immunoSEQ multiplex PCR, and the TCRdb table lists in-frame clones only, not all of them. That table supplies the V and J calls and clone size; D and trimming were determined from the DNA. In the table there are about 260,000 clones, about 87% of which are singletons. While infection was still active, Seattle patients were enrolled and then followed longitudinally. The CDR3 loop spans 15 amino acids. V lost 5 bases and J lost 7; bases outside the gene matches: 9. The V gene's germline CDR1 is SGHTA and CDR2 FQGTGA.

The specimen sequenced was peripheral blood. The chain couples TRBV7-3 to TRBJ2-2, with 8 bases aligning to TRBD1. The sequence was collected from a woman in her 70s with COVID-19, enrolled during active disease. The CDR3 spells CASSLYDRGSGELFF. The CDR3 nucleotides are TGTGCCAGCAGCCTATACGACAGGGGTAGCGGGGAGCTGTTTTTT.